Following are 27 T cell receptor beta chains from one sample sequenced in a study of blood T cell repertoires in COVID-19. The data were produced by immunoSEQ multiplex PCR, yet TCRdb's version contains in-frame clones alone and is incomplete. The sample lists approximately 330,000 clones; roughly 90% were seen once. Sequenced: peripheral blood. The receptor source for this set is a woman aged 50 to 60 with active or convalescent COVID-19.

The chain couples TRBV7-3 to TRBJ1-1, with a weak D call TRBD1 (6 bases). Germline values: CDR1 SGHTA, CDR2 FQGTGA. Trimming cost V 4 bases and J 6 bases, with 15 bases left between them. This CDR3 has 14 residues. In DNA form, the CDR3 reads TGTGCCAGCAGCTCACAGGGAATGGTCTCTGAAGCTTTCTTT. Its translation is CASSSQGMVSEAFF.

V usage is TRBV27 and J usage is TRBJ2-7; 16 bases match TRBD2. This CDR3 comprises 16 residues. Germline CDR1 and CDR2: MNHEY and SMNVEV (reference sequence). V dropped 9 bases and J dropped 2; count of bases not matched to a gene: 7. CDR3 sequence reads: CASSGLAGGPTYEQYF. The CDR3 nucleotides read TGTGCCAGTTCGGGACTAGCGGGAGGGCCCACCTACGAGCAGTACTTC.

The chain's CDR3 is CASSPSGQGRNSPLHF. CDR3 sequence (DNA): TGCGCCAGCAGCCCGTCCGGACAGGGACGAAATTCACCCCTCCACTTT. This chain joins TRBV5-1 and TRBJ1-6; 8 nucleotides line up with TRBD1. CDR3 length: 16 residues. The trim removed 4 bases at V and 7 bases at J, leaving 10 bases unmatched. Germline V lookup: CDR1 SGHRS, CDR2 YFSETQ.

Only one count was recorded for this clone. The chain has TRBV5-1 and TRBJ2-3, with no clear D. Germline assignment: CDR1 SGHRS and CDR2 YFSETQ. The CDR3 totals 14 residues. Trimming cost V 0 bases and J 0 bases, with 5 bases left between them. CDR3 region: CASSLETSTDTQYF. Here the CDR3 DNA reads TGCGCCAGCAGCTTGGAAACTAGCACAGATACGCAGTATTTT.

The gene calls are TRBV18 and TRBJ2-1, with D possibly TRBD2 on 6 matching bases. Germline V gene sequence: CDR1 KGHSH, CDR2 LQKENI. This CDR3 contains 14 residues. Trimming cost V 3 bases and J 6 bases, with 12 bases left between them. CDR3 coding DNA: TGTGCCAGCTCACCCACATGGAGGGGCAATGAGCAGTTCTTC. Translation: CASSPTWRGNEQFF.

CDR3 residues: CASSSPTGSTEAFF. The DNA for the CDR3 is TGTGCCAGCAGCTCTCCGACAGGGTCCACTGAAGCTTTCTTT. The chain joins TRBV7-8 to TRBJ1-1; 7 nucleotides align to TRBD1. The germline gives CDR1 SGHVS, CDR2 FQNEAQ. The CDR3 extends over 14 amino acids. V lost 4 bases and J lost 4; bases outside the gene matches: 6.

This clone was counted between two and nine times. The chain recombines TRBV7-9 with TRBJ2-5; TRBD1 matches at 7 bases. V dropped 5 bases and J dropped 5; count of bases not matched to a gene: 11. Germline values: CDR1 SEHNR, CDR2 FQNEAQ (reference sequence). The CDR3 loop spans 15 amino acids. CDR3 DNA sequence: TGTGCCAGCAGCCAATTGGGACAGCCCCAGGAGACCCAGTACTTC. Translation: CASSQLGQPQETQYF.

This chain links TRBV24-1 with TRBJ2-3; 8 bases line up with TRBD2. V was pared by 7 bases and J by 2 bases, with 7 bases of the junction left unmatched. This CDR3 contains 15 residues. Germline CDR1 reads KGHDR; CDR2 reads SFDVKD. Written as DNA, the CDR3 is TGTGCCACCAGCAACGGGAGGGGAGCCACAGATACGCAGTATTTT. This codes for CATSNGRGATDTQYF.

The chain uses TRBV6-5 and TRBJ2-7, with D possibly TRBD1 on 6 matching bases. Trimming took off 0 bases at V and 4 bases at J, with 16 bases between the two ends. Germline-derived CDR1 and CDR2 are MNHEY and SVGAGI. The CDR3 totals 16 residues. CDR3 loop: CASSYSQSGQSYEQYF. The CDR3 region has the DNA TGTGCCAGCAGTTACTCTCAATCCGGACAGAGTTACGAGCAGTACTTC.

The rearrangement joins TRBV7-2 to TRBJ2-4; 7 bases line up with TRBD1. Germline V gene data show CDR1 as SGHTA and CDR2 as FQGNSA. The CDR3 runs to 13 residues. With V trimmed by 5 bases and J by 11 bases, 9 bases remained unmatched. The CDR3 region has the DNA TGTGCCAGCAGCCCCCTCCGACAGGGACTTCAGTACTTC. This encodes CASSPLRQGLQYF. Looking up the rest from reference TRBV7-2 and TRBJ2-4 gives the full variable domain: GAGVSQSPSNKVTEKGKDVELRCDPISGHTALYWYRQSLGQGLEFLIYFQGNSAPDKSGLPSDRFSAERTGGSVSTLTIQRTQQEDSAVYLCASSPLRQGLQYFGAGTRLSVL.

The chain carries TRBV29-1 and TRBJ1-2; the match to TRBD1 covers 10 bases. V gave up 6 bases and J gave up 8 bases; unmatched junction bases: 15. The CDR3 length is 15 residues. Germline V gives CDR1 SQVTM, CDR2 ANQGSEA. The CDR3 DNA is TGCAGCGTGACGACCGGGACAGGGGATCTAGGGGGCTACACCTTC. Translating it yields CSVTTGTGDLGGYTF.

The V call is TRBV13, the J call TRBJ2-7, with D uncertain. With 3 bases removed from V and 1 base from J, the gap between germline ends came to 7 bases. The germline V gene has CDR1 PRHDT and CDR2 FYEKMQ (reference sequence). The CDR3 contains 13 residues. CDR3 bases: TGTGCCAGCAGCTTGGCAAATTCCTACGAGCAGTACTTC. It specifies CASSLANSYEQYF.

The chain joins TRBV27 to TRBJ2-7, with a possible D match to TRBD1 (6 bases). The germline V gene encodes CDR1 MNHEY and CDR2 SMNVEV (reference sequence). This CDR3 is built from 14 residues. With 3 bases removed from V and 3 bases from J, the gap between germline ends came to 12 bases. Here the CDR3 reads CASSFRRTDYEQYF. The CDR3 DNA sequence: TGTGCCAGCAGTTTCCGTCGGACAGACTACGAGCAGTACTTC.

The V gene is TRBV6-2 or TRBV6-3, the J gene TRBJ1-2; perhaps TRBD1 as D (6 bases). The CDR3 spans 14 residues. V was shortened by 6 bases and J by 4 bases, with 15 bases between the two germline ends. Germline values: CDR1 MNHEY, CDR2 SVGEGT. DNA of the CDR3: TGTGCCAGCAGGTACAGGGCGGGAATCTATGGCTACACCTTC. Protein product: CASRYRAGIYGYTF.

This clone was detected once. The chain links TRBV6-2 or TRBV6-3 to TRBJ2-3, with TRBD1 matching 10 bases. With 1 base clipped from V and 5 bases from J, the junction kept 6 bases outside the gene matches. CDR1 and CDR2 (germline): MNHEY, SVGEGT. The CDR3 sequence is 16 residues long. The CDR3 coding sequence is TGTGCCAGCAGTTACTGGGGGACAGGGGCTGGAGATACGCAGTATTTT. It specifies CASSYWGTGAGDTQYF.

The chain employs TRBV29-1 and TRBJ2-2; tentatively, D is TRBD2 (6 bases). The CDR3 is 15 amino acids. The germline V gene has CDR1 SQVTM and CDR2 ANQGSEA. The germline V and J ends were trimmed by 5 bases and 7 bases, with 20 bases remaining between them. CDR3 coding DNA: TGCAGCGTTTCACCCCGGGGACTCCCTGACGGGGAGCTGTTTTTT. Translated, it gives CSVSPRGLPDGELFF.

V usage is TRBV27 and J usage is TRBJ1-6; D gene unclear. Per the germline V gene, CDR1 is MNHEY and CDR2 is SMNVEV (reference sequence). The CDR3 spans 13 residues. Trimming removed 2 bases at V and 10 bases at J, with 9 bases between. This CDR3 is CASSLREGSPLHF. The CDR3 DNA reads as TGTGCCAGCAGTTTAAGGGAGGGCTCACCCCTCCACTTT.

The chain employs TRBV5-1 and TRBJ2-7, with D perhaps TRBD1 (7 bases). The CDR3 runs 15 residues. Between the trimmed V and J ends, which lost 3 bases and 3 bases, there was a span of 16 bases. Per germline, CDR1 SGHRS and CDR2 YFSETQ. The DNA of the CDR3 is TGCGCCAGCAGCTCCGGCGGGACAGCCCTCTACGAGCAGTACTTC. Translation gives CASSSGGTALYEQYF.

V and J are TRBV7-3 and TRBJ1-1, with D possibly being TRBD1 (5 bases). V was shortened by 5 bases and J by 0 bases, with 10 bases between the two germline ends. This CDR3 has 14 amino acids. Germline V CDR1 and CDR2: SGHTA, FQGTGA. CDR3 sequence: CASSKQDMNTEAFF. Here the CDR3 DNA reads TGTGCCAGCAGCAAACAGGATATGAACACTGAAGCTTTCTTT.

V is TRBV30 and J is TRBJ1-6, with 12 bases fitting TRBD1. Trimming cost V 2 bases and J 8 bases; bases outside gene matches: 7. The CDR3 covers 16 residues. Germline loops: CDR1 GTSNPN, CDR2 SVGIG (reference sequence). CDR3 bases: TGTGCCTGGAGTCGATTGGGGACAGGGGGCGATTCACCCCTCCACTTT. This translates into CAWSRLGTGGDSPLHF.

V and J are TRBV5-1 and TRBJ1-2; a weak D match, TRBD1 (5 bases). Trimming shortened V by 3 bases and J by 4 bases, and 10 bases separated the two germline ends. The CDR3 covers 13 residues. CDR1 and CDR2 from the germline V gene are SGHRS and YFSETQ. CDR3 loop: CASSSGAAYGYTF. For the CDR3, the DNA is TGCGCCAGCAGCTCTGGGGCAGCCTATGGCTACACCTTC.

The rearrangement uses TRBV29-1 and TRBJ1-2; D is perhaps TRBD1 (6 bases). From germline, CDR1 is SQVTM and CDR2 ANQGSEA. Trimming left V 0 bases short and J 3 bases short, with 8 bases between. The CDR3 covers 13 residues. CDR3 protein: CSVEETGYYGYTF. In DNA, the CDR3 is TGCAGCGTTGAAGAAACAGGGTACTATGGCTACACCTTC.

The CDR3 region has the DNA TGTGCCAGCAGTGAATTGGGGACAGCAACTAATGAAAAACTGTTTTTT. Translation: CASSELGTATNEKLFF. The V call is TRBV25-1, the J call TRBJ1-4; 7 positions match TRBD1. Germline lookup yields CDR1 MGHDK and CDR2 SYGVNS. The CDR3 spans 16 residues. V lost 1 base and J lost 0; bases outside the gene matches: 2.

The genes are TRBV3-1 (or the pseudogene TRBV3-2) and TRBJ1-2, with D hard to call. Trimming shortened V by 5 bases and J by 7 bases, and 11 bases separated the two germline ends. Germline V gives CDR1 LGHDT, CDR2 YNNKEL (reference sequence). The CDR3 contains 12 residues. The CDR3 region is CASSSSLLGYTF. The CDR3 region has the DNA TGTGCCAGCAGCTCCTCTCTACTTGGCTACACCTTC.

This chain links TRBV14 with TRBJ1-2; D is undetermined. Per germline, CDR1 SGHDN and CDR2 FVKESK. The length of the CDR3 is 13 residues. V lost 4 bases to trimming and J lost 2 bases, with 8 bases between them. The CDR3 nucleotides are TGTGCCAGCAGCCCTACCCCGAACTATGGCTACACCTTC. Encoded protein: CASSPTPNYGYTF.

For the CDR3, the DNA is TGTGCCAGCGGCGAGGGCGGGAAGAACACTGAAGCTTTCTTT. This codes for CASGEGGKNTEAFF. The J gene is TRBJ1-1, the V gene TRBV28, with unresolved D. The CDR3 length is 14 residues. V lost 8 bases to trimming and J lost 1 base, with 14 bases between them. Germline V gene lookup returns CDR1 MDHEN and CDR2 SYDVKM.

The CDR3 sequence: CASSPERGANVLTF. The DNA for the CDR3 is TGTGCCAGCTCACCAGAGAGGGGGGCCAACGTCCTGACTTTC. This chain links TRBV18 with TRBJ2-6; the D is unclear. The CDR3 loop spans 14 amino acids. V was clipped by 2 bases and J by 4 bases, with 6 bases between them. The germline V gene has CDR1 KGHSH and CDR2 LQKENI.